The clone carrying this TCR beta chain came up a few times. Its antigen is still unknown. Preparation of the TCRbeta library involved a method that used unique molecular identifiers. TCRdb re-called the PCR reads with MiXCR, one entry per CDR3 protein. The table includes fewer than 550,000 distinct CDR3 sequences, about a sixth detected once. The data belong to a study of T-cell reconstitution after alpha-beta-depleted transplantation in children. Study-level points and caveats: Reportedly, roughly two months post-transplant, alpha-beta T cells arose from several hundred expanded graft clones. The high TCRbeta diversity at day 60 in some patients came from surviving recipient T cells and thymic progenitors. Newly generated T cells supplied most T-cell counts and diversity one year post-transplant.

V lost 6 bases, J lost 5 bases, and 12 bases stayed unmatched. CDR1 is SGHAT and CDR2 is FQNNGV in the germline V gene. This CDR3 spans 17 amino acids. The material was PBMCs, mostly from graft donor cells, obtained 360 days after TCRalphabeta/CD19-depleted stem cell transplant. The chain employs TRBV11-2 and TRBJ2-2; TRBD2 aligns across 10 bases. The receptor was derived from a boy in the first two years of life who had a stem cell transplant for Wiskott-Aldrich syndrome, so the T cells may come from the graft donor. The CDR3 reads CASRPQAGGPRTGELFF. For the CDR3, the DNA is TGTGCCAGCAGGCCCCAAGCGGGGGGGCCAAGAACCGGGGAGCTGTTTTTT.